In this sample, the clone carrying this T cell receptor (beta chain) turned up many times. Its specificity is not known. It was from 2 million PBMCs stored at -80 C that the unsorted libraries were obtained. The data were taken from a study of neurological immune-mediated disorders. As for the cDNA, it was generated by 5'RACE with 10-nucleotide random UMIs. TCRdb reprocessed the 5' RACE reads with MiXCR, giving one entry per CDR3 protein. The sample lists tens of thousands of distinct CDR3 sequences; roughly 4% were seen once. General study results and limits: Expanded clones shared no CDR3 amino acid sequences across subjects, suggesting private repertoires in all groups.

Germline-derived CDR1 and CDR2 are SGHRS and YFSETQ. The trim removed 2 bases at V and 4 bases at J, leaving 5 bases unmatched. There are 15 residues in the CDR3. The chain combines TRBV5-1 with TRBJ2-3; TRBD2 matches at 9 bases. The sequence was obtained from a woman aged 45-65 years with multiple sclerosis. Sequencing was performed on PBMCs. CDR3 protein: CASSFSGSGADTQYF. In nucleotides, the CDR3 is TGCGCCAGCAGCTTTAGCGGGAGTGGAGCAGATACGCAGTATTTT.